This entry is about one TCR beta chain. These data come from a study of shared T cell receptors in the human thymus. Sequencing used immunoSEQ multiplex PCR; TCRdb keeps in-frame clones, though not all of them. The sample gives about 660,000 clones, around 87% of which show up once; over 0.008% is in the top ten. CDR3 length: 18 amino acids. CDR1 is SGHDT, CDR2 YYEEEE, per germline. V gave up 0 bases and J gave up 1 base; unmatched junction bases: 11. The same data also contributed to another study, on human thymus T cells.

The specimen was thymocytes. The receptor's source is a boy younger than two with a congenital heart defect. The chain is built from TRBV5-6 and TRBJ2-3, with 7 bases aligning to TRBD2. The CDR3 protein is CASSLEPAGLPGTDTQYF. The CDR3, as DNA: TGTGCCAGCAGCTTGGAGCCAGCGGGACTACCGGGCACAGATACGCAGTATTTT.